Each of the 13 T cell receptor beta chains below was sequenced from the same sample in a study of cytomegalovirus exposure and HLA in healthy donors. The PCR contained 60 Vbeta and 13 Jbeta primers. The repertoire was sequenced with immunoSEQ multiplex PCR; TCRdb's copy has only in-frame clones and lacks some. The data show hundreds of thousands of clones, with roughly 80% seen just once and 2.9% held by the top ten. The sample consisted of PBMCs. The receptors originated from a man younger than 45 in good health and CMV-seronegative.

The sample holds a few counts of this clone. For the CDR3, the DNA is TGTGCCAGCAGTTTAGGGACTAGCGGTAGCTCCTACGAGCAGTACTTC. Protein: CASSLGTSGSSYEQYF. This rearrangement joins TRBV28 to TRBJ2-7; TRBD2 agrees at 11 bases. The J segment lost 0 bases and the V segment lost 2 bases, leaving 3 bases of the junction unmatched. Germline CDR1 MDHEN, CDR2 SYDVKM. This CDR3 is 16 amino acids long.

V and J are TRBV9 and TRBJ1-6, with 9 bases matching TRBD1. Trimming took 7 bases from V and 10 from J; bases not matched to a gene: 15. The germline gives CDR1 SGDLS, CDR2 YYNGEE. The CDR3 has 16 amino acids. CDR3 sequence: CASGGQGLSAPSPLHF. The CDR3, as DNA: TGTGCCAGCGGGGGACAGGGCTTATCCGCCCCATCACCCCTCCACTTT.

The chain recombines TRBV28 with TRBJ1-5, with D uncertain. Germline V gives CDR1 MDHEN, CDR2 SYDVKM. The CDR3 is 14 residues long. V was pared by 2 bases and J by 4 bases, with 9 bases between. Here the CDR3 reads CASSLISSNQPQHF. In nucleotides, the CDR3 is TGTGCCAGCAGTTTAATCTCTTCTAATCAGCCCCAGCATTTT.

The chain is built from TRBV5-1 and TRBJ2-3; D is undetermined. The CDR3 is 13 residues long. CDR1 and CDR2 (germline): SGHRS, YFSETQ. The V gene lost 2 bases and the J gene lost 3 bases, with 7 bases spanning the gap. Here the CDR3 reads CASSFTVTDTQYF. DNA for the CDR3: TGCGCCAGCAGCTTCACGGTAACAGATACGCAGTATTTT.

The chain is built from TRBV27 and TRBJ2-2; D ambiguous. The CDR3 consists of 13 residues. The V gene's germline CDR1 is MNHEY and CDR2 SMNVEV (reference sequence). Trimming removed 5 bases at V and 0 bases at J, with 4 bases between. The CDR3 DNA reads as TGTGCCAGCAGTCAGACGAACACCGGGGAGCTGTTTTTT. Translating it yields CASSQTNTGELFF.

The rearrangement uses TRBV5-1 and TRBJ2-5, with D possibly being TRBD1 (5 bases). The J call may be mistaken, given a closer DNA end match to TRBJ2-7. The V gene's germline CDR1 is SGHRS and CDR2 YFSETQ. CDR3 length: 14 amino acids. CDR3 bases: TGCGCCAGCAGCTTGGGGCAGGGTGGCTACGAGCAGTACTTC. Protein product: CASSLGQGGYEQYF.

The chain links TRBV28 to TRBJ1-6, with a possible D match to TRBD1 (5 bases). The CDR3 has 17 residues. V was pared by 5 bases and J by 0 bases, with 14 bases between. Germline V gives CDR1 MDHEN, CDR2 SYDVKM. The DNA of the CDR3 is TGTGCCAGCAGTGGCAGCTCAGACAGCTCCTATAATTCACCCCTCCACTTT. It specifies CASSGSSDSSYNSPLHF. The full variable domain, its missing parts supplied by reference TRBV28 and TRBJ1-6, is DVKVTQSSRYLVKRTGEKVFLECVQDMDHENMFWYRQDPGLGLRLIYFSYDVKMKEKGDIPEGYSVSREKKERFSLILESASTNQTSMYLCASSGSSDSSYNSPLHFGNGTRLTVT.

The V and J genes are TRBV7-6 and TRBJ1-1; no clear D. In germline, CDR1 is SGHVS, CDR2 FNYEAQ. V was shortened by 3 bases and J by 5 bases, with 10 bases between the two germline ends. CDR3 size: 13 residues. In nucleotides, the CDR3 is TGTGCCAGCAGCTTTTTAAGAGGGACTGAAGCTTTCTTT. As protein: CASSFLRGTEAFF.

The chain carries TRBV10-3 and TRBJ2-1; 10 bases align to TRBD2. The CDR3 has 15 residues. Germline V lookup: CDR1 ENHRY, CDR2 SYGVKD. The junction had 5 bases not matched to a gene; V was cut back by 3 bases and J by 6 bases. CDR3 residues: CAISEQRGGPNEQFF. CDR3 bases: TGTGCCATCAGTGAACAGCGGGGGGGCCCCAATGAGCAGTTCTTC.

This chain uses TRBV6-1 with TRBJ2-7, with 9 bases fitting TRBD1. Germline V gives CDR1 MNHNS, CDR2 SASEGT. Trimming removed 1 base from V and 4 bases from J; junction bases left unmatched: 2. The CDR3 length is 14 residues. CDR3 in amino acids: CASSEGTGVYEQYF. In DNA, the CDR3 is TGTGCCAGCAGTGAAGGGACAGGGGTATACGAGCAGTACTTC.

The J gene is TRBJ2-3, the V gene TRBV6-1; D is perhaps TRBD1 (5 bases). CDR1 and CDR2 from the germline V gene are MNHNS and SASEGT. Trimming stripped 6 bases from V and 5 bases from J, with 9 bases between. The CDR3 runs 12 residues. This CDR3 is CASSERGDTQYF. CDR3 nucleotide sequence: TGTGCCAGCAGCGAAAGGGGAGATACGCAGTATTTT.

The rearrangement uses TRBV7-3 and TRBJ1-1; TRBD1 might be the D (5 bases). The CDR3 runs to 17 residues. Germline CDR1 and CDR2: SGHTA and FQGTGA. V shed 2 bases and J shed 0 bases, with 16 bases lying between them. The CDR3 DNA reads as TGTGCCAGCAGCTTACAACCTCCGGGACTGGTGAACACTGAAGCTTTCTTT. Its protein product is CASSLQPPGLVNTEAFF.

The chain employs TRBV4-2 and TRBJ1-3; TRBD1 matches 9 bases. The germline CDR1 and CDR2 sequences are LGHNA and YNFKEQ. Trimming cost V 4 bases and J 2 bases; bases outside gene matches: 3. The CDR3 consists of 15 residues. The chain's CDR3 is CASSRGQGPGNTIYF. The CDR3 nucleotides read TGTGCCAGCAGCCGAGGACAGGGGCCTGGAAACACCATATATTTT.